This T cell receptor beta chain was obtained from a study of response to subunit inactivated influenza vaccine. With respect to this clonotype: Its antigen is still unknown.

Germline V gene data show CDR1 as LGHNA and CDR2 as YSLEER. The ends were cut back, 1 base at V and 2 bases at J, with 12 bases in the middle. There are 15 residues in the CDR3. Whole-study findings and limits: It was suggested by the authors that few new T cells are recruited by each seasonal influenza vaccination.

TCRdb reanalysed the RT-PCR reads using MiXCR and keeps one entry per CDR3 protein. The data show hundreds of thousands of distinct CDR3 sequences, less than 20% seen once. Sequenced material: PBMCs from blood, taken 4 to 6 days after vaccination. The sequence was collected from a man in his fifties or sixties who received an inactivated influenza vaccine. The chain uses TRBV4-3 and TRBJ2-7; no reliable D call. CDR3 bases: TGCGCCAGCAGCCAAGGACACCTTGGAGCCTACGAGCAGTACTTC. Translated, it gives CASSQGHLGAYEQYF.